The T cell receptor (beta chain) under discussion was sequenced for a study of blood T cell repertoires in COVID-19. At the level of the study: Material from acute and convalescent COVID-19 was sourced from the United States, Italy and Spain. Nucleic acid was either cDNA or gDNA, and it came from T cells, B-cell-depleted T cells, or PBMCs.

In the original analysis: Estimates of nucleated cell counts were drawn from the amplification of reference gene primers. The data were produced by immunoSEQ multiplex PCR, yet TCRdb's version contains in-frame clones alone and is incomplete. V, J and clone size reflect that table, while D and trimming were determined from the DNA. This table holds 120,000 or so clones, around 90% found once. CDR3 length equals 15 residues. Losses at the gene ends were 6 bases for V and 7 bases for J; bases not matched to a gene: 10. Germline CDR1 SGHVS, CDR2 FQNEAQ. The chain combines TRBV7-8 with TRBJ2-7, with 12 bases that match TRBD2. Sequencing used peripheral blood. The sequence derives from a woman aged 50 to 60 with acute or convalescent COVID-19. The CDR3 loop is CASRPSGRALGEQYF. For the CDR3, the DNA is TGTGCCAGCAGACCTAGCGGGAGGGCCTTGGGGGAGCAGTACTTC.